This T cell receptor beta chain is from a study of blood T cell repertoires in COVID-19. Germline lookup yields CDR1 LGHNA and CDR2 YSLEER. The CDR3 covers 13 residues. V lost 3 bases to trimming and J lost 6 bases, with 12 bases between them. Authors' processing steps: Cell counts per sample came from amplifying reference gene primers. The assay was immunoSEQ multiplex PCR, and TCRdb's table has in-frame clones only and misses some. Clone size and V and J calls were adopted from that table, with D and trimming inferred from the DNA. Among roughly 200,000 clones listed, roughly 85% were seen once. The source is a man aged 40-50 years who had recovered from COVID-19. The gene calls are TRBV4-3 and TRBJ2-7; D not certain. Sample: PBMCs or T cells enriched from blood (not recorded which). CDR3 amino acids: CASSQEKWREQYF. Written as DNA, the CDR3 is TGCGCCAGCAGCCAGGAGAAGTGGCGCGAGCAGTACTTC.